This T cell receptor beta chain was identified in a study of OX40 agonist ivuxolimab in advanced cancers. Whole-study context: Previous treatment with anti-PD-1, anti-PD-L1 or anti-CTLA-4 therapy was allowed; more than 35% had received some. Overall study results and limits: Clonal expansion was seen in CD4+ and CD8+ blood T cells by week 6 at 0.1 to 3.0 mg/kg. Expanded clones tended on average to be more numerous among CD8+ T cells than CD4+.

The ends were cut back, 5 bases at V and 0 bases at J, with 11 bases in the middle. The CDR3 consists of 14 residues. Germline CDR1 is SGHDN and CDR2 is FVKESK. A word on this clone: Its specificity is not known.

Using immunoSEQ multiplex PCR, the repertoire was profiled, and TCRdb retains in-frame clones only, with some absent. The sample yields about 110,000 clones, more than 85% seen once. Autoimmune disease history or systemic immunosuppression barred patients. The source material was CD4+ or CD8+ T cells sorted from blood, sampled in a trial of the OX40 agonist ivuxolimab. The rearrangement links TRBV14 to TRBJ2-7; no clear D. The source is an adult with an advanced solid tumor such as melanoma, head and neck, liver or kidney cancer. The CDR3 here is CASSAPLLSYEQYF. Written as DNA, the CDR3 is TGTGCCAGCAGCGCACCTCTCCTCTCCTACGAGCAGTACTTC.